The table lists the clone carrying this TCR beta chain with a few counts. As yet, its antigen is unknown. PCR was performed a second time for about 6 to 12 cycles using a sample-barcoded 5' primer and a J-beta primer mix. TCRdb processed the 5' RACE reads anew with MiXCR; each CDR3 protein has one entry. The data contain 600,000 to 900,000 distinct CDR3 sequences, about a quarter of them singletons. Trimming took 0 bases from V and 3 from J, leaving 21 bases between them. CDR1 and CDR2 (germline): MNHEY, SMNVEV (reference sequence). The CDR3 runs to 18 residues. This entry belongs to a study of blood T cells in healthy people across ages. Study-wide results and caveats: Roughly linear declines in TCR beta diversity per million T cells occurred with age. Diversity was estimated from one million T cells, and these estimates were considered underestimates.

Another study also made use of these data, one on T cells of mothers and their children.

The sequenced material came from blood. This TCR came from a boy aged 5-17 years in good health. The rearrangement links TRBV27 to TRBJ2-7; perhaps TRBD2 as D (6 bases). CDR3 residues: CASSLSLGFQGGYYEQYF. In DNA, the CDR3 is TGTGCCAGCAGTTTATCATTGGGCTTCCAGGGAGGCTACTACGAGCAGTACTTC.